This T cell receptor beta chain was documented in a study of T cell changes during pregnancy in multiple sclerosis. The repertoire was sequenced with immunoSEQ multiplex PCR; TCRdb's copy has only in-frame clones and lacks some. The table lists 46,000 or so clones, almost 90% of them singletons. There are a few counts of this clone. The CDR3 is 14 residues long. V lost 2 bases to trimming and J lost 4 bases; unmatched junction nucleotides: 3. Germline V gene sequence: CDR1 GTSNPN, CDR2 SVGIG (reference sequence). The TCR was taken from a female donor in good health, enrolled as a control in a pregnancy study. V is TRBV30 and J is TRBJ2-3, with TRBD2 matching over 10 bases. Sequenced here: peripheral blood, sampled in the second trimester of pregnancy. CDR3 region: CAWSPSGSADTQYF. Written as DNA, the CDR3 is TGTGCCTGGAGTCCTAGCGGGAGCGCAGATACGCAGTATTTT.